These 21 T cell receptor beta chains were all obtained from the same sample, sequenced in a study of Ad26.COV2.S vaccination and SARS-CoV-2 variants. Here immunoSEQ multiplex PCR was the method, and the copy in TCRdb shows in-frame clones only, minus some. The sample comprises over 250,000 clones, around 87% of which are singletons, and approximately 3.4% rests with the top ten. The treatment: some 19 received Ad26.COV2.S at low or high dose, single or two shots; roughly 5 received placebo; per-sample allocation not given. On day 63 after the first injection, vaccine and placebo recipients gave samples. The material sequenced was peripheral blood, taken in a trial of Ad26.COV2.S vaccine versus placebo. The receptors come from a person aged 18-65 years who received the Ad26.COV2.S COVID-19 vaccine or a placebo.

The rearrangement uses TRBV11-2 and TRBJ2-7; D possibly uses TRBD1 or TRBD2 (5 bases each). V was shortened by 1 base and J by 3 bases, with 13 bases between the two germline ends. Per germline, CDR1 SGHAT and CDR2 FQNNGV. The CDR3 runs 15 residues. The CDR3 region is CASSLGGAVIYEQYF. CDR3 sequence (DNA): TGTGCCAGCAGCTTAGGAGGGGCGGTAATCTACGAGCAGTACTTC. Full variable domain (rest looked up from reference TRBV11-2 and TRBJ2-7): EAGVAQSPRYKIIEKRQSVAFWCNPISGHATLYWYQQILGQGPKLLIQFQNNGVVDDSQLPKDRFSAERLKGVDSTLKIQPAKLEDSAVYLCASSLGGAVIYEQYFGPGTRLTVT.

In DNA, the CDR3 is TGTGCCAGCAGCGTCGGATTAGGGTCCGGGGAGCTGTTTTTT. Its translation: CASSVGLGSGELFF. This chain joins TRBV9 and TRBJ2-2; D unresolved. This CDR3 is 14 amino acids long. Germline V gene sequence: CDR1 SGDLS, CDR2 YYNGEE. Trimming cost V 2 bases and J 6 bases, with 11 bases left between them.

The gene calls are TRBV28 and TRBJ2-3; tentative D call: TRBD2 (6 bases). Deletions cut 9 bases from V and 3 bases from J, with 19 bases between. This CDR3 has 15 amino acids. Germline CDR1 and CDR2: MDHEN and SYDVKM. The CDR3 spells CASLTTGLPTDTQYF. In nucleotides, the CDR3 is TGTGCCAGTCTTACTACAGGACTACCAACAGATACGCAGTATTTT. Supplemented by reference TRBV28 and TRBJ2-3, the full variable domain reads DVKVTQSSRYLVKRTGEKVFLECVQDMDHENMFWYRQDPGLGLRLIYFSYDVKMKEKGDIPEGYSVSREKKERFSLILESASTNQTSMYLCASLTTGLPTDTQYFGPGTRLTVL.

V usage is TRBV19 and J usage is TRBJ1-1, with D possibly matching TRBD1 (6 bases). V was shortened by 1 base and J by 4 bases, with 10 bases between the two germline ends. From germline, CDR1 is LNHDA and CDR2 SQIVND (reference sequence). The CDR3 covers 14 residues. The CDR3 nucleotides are TGTGCCAGTAGTATAGTGGGGGGGGCCACTGAAGCTTTCTTT. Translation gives CASSIVGGATEAFF.

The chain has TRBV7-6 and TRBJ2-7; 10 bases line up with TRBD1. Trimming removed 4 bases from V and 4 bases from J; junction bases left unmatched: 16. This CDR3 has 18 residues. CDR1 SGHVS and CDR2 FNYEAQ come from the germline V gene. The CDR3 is CASSSLPGTGVGRYEQYF. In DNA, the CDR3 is TGTGCCAGCAGCTCCCTCCCGGGGACAGGGGTTGGTAGGTACGAGCAGTACTTC.

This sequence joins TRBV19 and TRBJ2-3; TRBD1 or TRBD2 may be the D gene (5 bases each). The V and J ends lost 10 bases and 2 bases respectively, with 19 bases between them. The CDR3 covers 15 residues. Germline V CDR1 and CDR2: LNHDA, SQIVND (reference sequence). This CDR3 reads CATRYSRGTTDTQYF. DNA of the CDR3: TGTGCCACCCGGTATAGTCGAGGGACCACAGATACGCAGTATTTT.

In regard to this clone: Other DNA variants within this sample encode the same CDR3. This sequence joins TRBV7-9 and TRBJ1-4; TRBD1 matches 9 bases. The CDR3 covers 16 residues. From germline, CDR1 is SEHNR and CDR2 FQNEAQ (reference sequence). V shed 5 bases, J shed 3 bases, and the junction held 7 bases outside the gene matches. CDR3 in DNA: TGTGCCAGCAGCGCGGGACAGGGAACGGCTAATGAAAAACTGTTTTTT. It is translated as CASSAGQGTANEKLFF.

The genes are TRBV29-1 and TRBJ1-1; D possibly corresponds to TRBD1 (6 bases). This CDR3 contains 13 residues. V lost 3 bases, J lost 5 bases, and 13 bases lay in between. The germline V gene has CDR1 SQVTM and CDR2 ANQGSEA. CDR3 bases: TGCAGCGTTGAGCGCACAGGGCTGACTGAAGCTTTCTTT. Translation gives CSVERTGLTEAFF.

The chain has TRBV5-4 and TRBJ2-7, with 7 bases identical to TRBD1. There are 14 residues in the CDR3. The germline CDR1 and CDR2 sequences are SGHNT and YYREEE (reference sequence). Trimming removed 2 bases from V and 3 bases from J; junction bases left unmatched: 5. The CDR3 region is CASSLGGVGYEQYF. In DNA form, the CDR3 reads TGTGCCAGCAGCTTAGGGGGCGTAGGCTACGAGCAGTACTTC. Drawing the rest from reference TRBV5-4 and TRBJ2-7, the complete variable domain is ETGVTQSPTHLIKTRGQQVTLRCSSQSGHNTVSWYQQALGQGPQFIFQYYREEENGRGNFPPRFSGLQFPNYSSELNVNALELDDSALYLCASSLGGVGYEQYFGPGTRLTVT.

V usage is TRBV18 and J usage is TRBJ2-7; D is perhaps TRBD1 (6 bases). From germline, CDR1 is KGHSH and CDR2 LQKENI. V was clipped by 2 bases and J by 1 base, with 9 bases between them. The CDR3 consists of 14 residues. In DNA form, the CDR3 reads TGTGCCAGCTCACCAGGGGGCCGTTCCTACGAGCAGTACTTC. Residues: CASSPGGRSYEQYF.

CDR3 nucleotide sequence: TGTGCCAGCAGTTCGGGAATGAATCTGGGGGCTGAAGCTTTCTTT. Its protein product is CASSSGMNLGAEAFF. The gene calls are TRBV6-2 or TRBV6-3 and TRBJ1-1; D perhaps matches TRBD1 (5 bases). Trimming cost V 4 bases and J 6 bases, with 18 bases left between them. The CDR3 spans 15 residues. The germline V gene encodes CDR1 MNHEY and CDR2 SVGEGT.

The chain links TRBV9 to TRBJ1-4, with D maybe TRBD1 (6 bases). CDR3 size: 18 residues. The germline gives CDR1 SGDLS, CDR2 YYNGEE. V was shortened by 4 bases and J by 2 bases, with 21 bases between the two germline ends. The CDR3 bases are TGTGCCAGCAGCCCAGGAATGTCGGGGGGCGCGACTAATGAAAAACTGTTTTTT. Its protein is CASSPGMSGGATNEKLFF.

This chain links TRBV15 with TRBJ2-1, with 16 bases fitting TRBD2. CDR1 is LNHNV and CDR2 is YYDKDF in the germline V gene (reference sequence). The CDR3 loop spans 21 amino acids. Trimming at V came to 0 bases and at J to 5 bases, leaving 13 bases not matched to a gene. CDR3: CATSRDLVGTSGRATNNEQFF. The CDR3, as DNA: TGTGCCACCAGCAGAGATTTGGTCGGGACTAGCGGGAGGGCCACAAACAATGAGCAGTTCTTC.

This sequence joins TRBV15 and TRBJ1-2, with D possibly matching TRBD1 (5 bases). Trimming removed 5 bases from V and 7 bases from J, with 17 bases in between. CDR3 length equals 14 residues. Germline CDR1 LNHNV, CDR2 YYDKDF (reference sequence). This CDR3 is CATSAWDSESGYTF. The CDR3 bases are TGTGCCACCAGCGCTTGGGACTCGGAAAGTGGCTACACCTTC.

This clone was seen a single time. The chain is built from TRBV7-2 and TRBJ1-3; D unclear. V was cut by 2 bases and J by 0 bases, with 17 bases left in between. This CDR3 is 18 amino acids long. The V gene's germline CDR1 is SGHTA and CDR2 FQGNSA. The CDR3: CASSLRSLSASSGNTIYF. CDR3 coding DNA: TGTGCCAGCAGCTTAAGGTCCCTCAGCGCAAGCTCTGGAAACACCATATATTTT.

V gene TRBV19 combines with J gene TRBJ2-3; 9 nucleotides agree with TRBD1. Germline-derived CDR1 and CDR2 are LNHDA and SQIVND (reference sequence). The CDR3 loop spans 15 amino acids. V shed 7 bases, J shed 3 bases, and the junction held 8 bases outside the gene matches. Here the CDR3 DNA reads TGTGCCAGTAACCCTACAGGGGGCTGGACAGATACGCAGTATTTT. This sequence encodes CASNPTGGWTDTQYF.

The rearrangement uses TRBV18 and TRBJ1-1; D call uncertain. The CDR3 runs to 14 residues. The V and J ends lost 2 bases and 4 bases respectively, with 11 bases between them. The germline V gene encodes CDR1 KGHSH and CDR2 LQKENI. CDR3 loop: CASSPGETATEAFF. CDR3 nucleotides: TGTGCCAGCTCACCAGGGGAAACGGCCACTGAAGCTTTCTTT.

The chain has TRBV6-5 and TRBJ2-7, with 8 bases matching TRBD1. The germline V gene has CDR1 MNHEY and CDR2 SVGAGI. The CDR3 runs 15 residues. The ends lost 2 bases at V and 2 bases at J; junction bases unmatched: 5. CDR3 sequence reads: CASSYLGQGPYEQYF. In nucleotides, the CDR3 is TGTGCCAGCAGTTACCTCGGACAGGGACCCTACGAGCAGTACTTC.

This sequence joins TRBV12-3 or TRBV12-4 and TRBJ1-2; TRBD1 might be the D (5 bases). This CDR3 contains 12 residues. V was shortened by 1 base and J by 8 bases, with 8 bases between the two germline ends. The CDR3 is CASSLGGWGYTF. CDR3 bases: TGTGCCAGCAGTTTAGGGGGCTGGGGCTACACCTTC.

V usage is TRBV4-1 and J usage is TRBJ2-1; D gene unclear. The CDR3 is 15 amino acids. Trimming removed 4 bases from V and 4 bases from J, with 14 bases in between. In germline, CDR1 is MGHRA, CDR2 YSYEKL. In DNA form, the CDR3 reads TGCGCCAGCAGCCCCCTAGGAGACGAATACAATGAGCAGTTCTTC. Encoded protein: CASSPLGDEYNEQFF.

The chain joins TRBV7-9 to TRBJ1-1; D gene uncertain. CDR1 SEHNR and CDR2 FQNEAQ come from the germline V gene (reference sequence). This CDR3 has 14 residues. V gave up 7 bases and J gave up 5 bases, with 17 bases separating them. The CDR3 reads CASTLVGGKTEAFF. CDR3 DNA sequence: TGTGCCAGCACCCTCGTGGGAGGGAAGACTGAAGCTTTCTTT.